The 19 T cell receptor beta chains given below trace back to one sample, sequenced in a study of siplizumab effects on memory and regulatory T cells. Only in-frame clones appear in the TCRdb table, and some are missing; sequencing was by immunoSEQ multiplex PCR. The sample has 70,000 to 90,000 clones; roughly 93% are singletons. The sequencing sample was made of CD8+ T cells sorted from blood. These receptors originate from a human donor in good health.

The CDR3 is CASSPGTGGEAFF. The CDR3 nucleotides read TGTGCCAGCAGCCCCGGGACAGGGGGCGAGGCTTTCTTT. The chain carries TRBV7-2 and TRBJ1-1; 12 bases fit TRBD1. The ends lost 5 bases at V and 11 bases at J; junction bases unmatched: 6. The CDR3 has 13 residues. Germline CDR1 SGHTA, CDR2 FQGNSA.

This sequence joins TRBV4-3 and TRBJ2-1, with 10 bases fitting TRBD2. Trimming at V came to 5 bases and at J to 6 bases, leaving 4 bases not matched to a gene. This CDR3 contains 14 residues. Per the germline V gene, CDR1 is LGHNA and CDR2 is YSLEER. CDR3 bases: TGCGCCAGCAGCTATAGCGGGGGGTCCAATGAGCAGTTCTTC. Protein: CASSYSGGSNEQFF.

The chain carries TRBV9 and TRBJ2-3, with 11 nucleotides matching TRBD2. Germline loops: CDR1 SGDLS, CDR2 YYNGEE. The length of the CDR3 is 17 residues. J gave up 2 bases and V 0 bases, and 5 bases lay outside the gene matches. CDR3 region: CASSVGLAGGFTDTQYF. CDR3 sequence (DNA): TGTGCCAGCAGCGTAGGTCTAGCGGGGGGATTCACAGATACGCAGTATTTT.

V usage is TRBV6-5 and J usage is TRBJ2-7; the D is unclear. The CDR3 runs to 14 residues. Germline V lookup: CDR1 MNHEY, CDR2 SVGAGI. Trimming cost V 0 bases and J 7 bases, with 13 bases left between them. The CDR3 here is CASSYSDPQQEQYF. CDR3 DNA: TGTGCCAGCAGTTACTCTGACCCCCAGCAGGAGCAGTACTTC.

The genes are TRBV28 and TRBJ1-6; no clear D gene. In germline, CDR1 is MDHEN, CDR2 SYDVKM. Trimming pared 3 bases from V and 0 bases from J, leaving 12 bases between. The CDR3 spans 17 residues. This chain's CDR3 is CASSLLAESSYNSPLHF. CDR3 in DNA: TGTGCCAGCAGTTTGCTGGCAGAAAGCTCCTATAATTCACCCCTCCACTTT.

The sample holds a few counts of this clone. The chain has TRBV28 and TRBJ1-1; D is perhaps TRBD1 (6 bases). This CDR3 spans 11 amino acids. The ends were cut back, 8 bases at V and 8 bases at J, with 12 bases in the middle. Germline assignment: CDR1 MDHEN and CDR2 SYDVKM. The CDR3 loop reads CASGWTAEAFF. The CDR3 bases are TGTGCCAGCGGGTGGACAGCAGAAGCTTTCTTT.

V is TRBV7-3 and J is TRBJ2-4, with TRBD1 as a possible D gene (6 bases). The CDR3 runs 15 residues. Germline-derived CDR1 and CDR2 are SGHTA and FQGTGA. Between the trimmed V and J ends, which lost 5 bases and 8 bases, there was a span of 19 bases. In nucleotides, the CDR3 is TGTGCCAGCAGCGCAAAGGGGGTCTATGGGGACATTCAGTACTTC. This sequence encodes CASSAKGVYGDIQYF.

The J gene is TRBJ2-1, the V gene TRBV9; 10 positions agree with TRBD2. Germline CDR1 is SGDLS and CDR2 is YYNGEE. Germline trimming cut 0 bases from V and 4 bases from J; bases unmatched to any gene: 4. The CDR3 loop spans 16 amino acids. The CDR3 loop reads CASSVAAGGYYNEQFF. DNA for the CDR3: TGTGCCAGCAGCGTAGCAGCGGGGGGGTATTACAATGAGCAGTTCTTC.

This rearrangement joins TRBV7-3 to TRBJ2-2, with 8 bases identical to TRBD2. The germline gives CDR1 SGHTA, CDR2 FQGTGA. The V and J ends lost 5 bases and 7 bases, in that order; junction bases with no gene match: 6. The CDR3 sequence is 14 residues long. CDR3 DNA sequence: TGTGCCAGCAGCCACGGACTAGCTGGCGGGGAGCTGTTTTTT. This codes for CASSHGLAGGELFF.

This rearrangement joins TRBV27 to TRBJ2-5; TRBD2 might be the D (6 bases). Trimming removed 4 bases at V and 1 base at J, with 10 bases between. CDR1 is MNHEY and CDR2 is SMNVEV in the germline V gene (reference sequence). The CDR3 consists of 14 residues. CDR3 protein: CASSSGLRQETQYF. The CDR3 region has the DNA TGTGCCAGCAGTTCGGGACTTCGCCAAGAGACCCAGTACTTC.

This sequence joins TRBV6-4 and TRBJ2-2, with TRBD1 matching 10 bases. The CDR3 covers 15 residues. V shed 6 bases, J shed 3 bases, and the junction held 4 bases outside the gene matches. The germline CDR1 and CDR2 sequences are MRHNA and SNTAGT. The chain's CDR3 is CASSPGQGDTGELFF. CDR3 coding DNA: TGTGCCAGCAGCCCAGGACAGGGGGACACCGGGGAGCTGTTTTTT.

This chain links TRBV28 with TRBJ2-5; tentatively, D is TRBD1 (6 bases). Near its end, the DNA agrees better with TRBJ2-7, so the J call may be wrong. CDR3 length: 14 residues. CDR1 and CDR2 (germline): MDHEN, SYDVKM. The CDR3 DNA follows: TGTGCCAGCTCTTACAGGGTTTCGGGCTACGAGCAGTACTTC. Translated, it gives CASSYRVSGYEQYF.

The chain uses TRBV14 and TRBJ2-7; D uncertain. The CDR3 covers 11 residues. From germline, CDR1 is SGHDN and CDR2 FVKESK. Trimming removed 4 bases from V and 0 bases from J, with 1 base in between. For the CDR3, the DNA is TGTGCCAGCAGCCTCTCCTACGAGCAGTACTTC. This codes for CASSLSYEQYF.

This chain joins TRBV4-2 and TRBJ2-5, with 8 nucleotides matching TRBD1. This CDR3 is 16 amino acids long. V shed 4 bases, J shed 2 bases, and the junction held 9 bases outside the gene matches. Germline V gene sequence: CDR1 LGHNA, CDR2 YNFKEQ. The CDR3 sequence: CASSPDRGGGQETQYF. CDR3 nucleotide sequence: TGTGCCAGCAGCCCTGACAGGGGTGGAGGGCAAGAGACCCAGTACTTC.

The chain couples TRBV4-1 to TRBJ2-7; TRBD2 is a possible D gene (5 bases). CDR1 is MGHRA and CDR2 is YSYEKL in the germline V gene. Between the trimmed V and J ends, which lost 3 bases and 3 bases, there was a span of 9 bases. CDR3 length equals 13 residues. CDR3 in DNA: TGCGCCAGCAGCCACGGAGGAGACTACGAGCAGTACTTC. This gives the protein CASSHGGDYEQYF.

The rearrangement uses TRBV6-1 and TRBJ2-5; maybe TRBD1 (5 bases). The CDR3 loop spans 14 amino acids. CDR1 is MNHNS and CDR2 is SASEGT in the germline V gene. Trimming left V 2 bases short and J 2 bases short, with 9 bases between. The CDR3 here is CASSELRQQETQYF. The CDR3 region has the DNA TGTGCCAGCAGTGAACTTCGACAGCAAGAGACCCAGTACTTC.

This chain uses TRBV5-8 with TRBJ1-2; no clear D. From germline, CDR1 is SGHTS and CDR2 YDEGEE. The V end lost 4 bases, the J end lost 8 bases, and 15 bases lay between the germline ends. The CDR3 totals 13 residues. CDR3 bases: TGTGCCAGCAGCCCCGGGCACCCCCGGGGCTACACCTTC. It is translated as CASSPGHPRGYTF.

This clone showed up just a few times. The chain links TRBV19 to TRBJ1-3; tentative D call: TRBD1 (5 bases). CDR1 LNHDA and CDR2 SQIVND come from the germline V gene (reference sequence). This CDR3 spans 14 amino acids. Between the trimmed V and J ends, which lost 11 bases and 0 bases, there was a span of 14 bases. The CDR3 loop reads CACEGYDSGNTIYF. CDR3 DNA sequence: TGTGCCTGCGAGGGGTACGACTCTGGAAACACCATATATTTT.

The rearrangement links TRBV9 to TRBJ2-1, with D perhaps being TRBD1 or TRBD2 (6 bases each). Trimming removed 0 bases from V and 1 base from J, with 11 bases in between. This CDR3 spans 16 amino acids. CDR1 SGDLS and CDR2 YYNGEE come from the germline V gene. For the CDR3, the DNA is TGTGCCAGCAGCGTAGCTGAGGGGGGATCCTACAATGAGCAGTTCTTC. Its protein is CASSVAEGGSYNEQFF.